Listed below are T cell receptor beta chains from one sample, sequenced in a study of immune heterogeneity within non-small cell lung tumors. MiXCR, run by TCRdb on the multiplex PCR reads, gives a single entry per CDR3 protein. The sample contains about 22,000 distinct CDR3 sequences, 25% to 35% of which appear only once. Sequencing input: lung tumor tissue. These receptors were obtained from a man aged 40-50 years with non-small cell lung cancer. The CDR3 runs from the conserved cysteine through the conserved F or W. A D gene is named only where the DNA matches it firmly. Size values are once, few and many counts, or a class for expanded clones, and some rows have none.

d_gene	v_gene	j_gene	abundance	CDR3nt	CDR3aa
TRBD2	TRBV20-1	TRBJ2-5	many	TGCAGTGCTGTCCCGGGACTAGCAGATGGGACCCAGTACTTC	CSAVPGLADGTQYF
.	TRBV13	TRBJ1-2	many	TGTGCCAGCAGCTTGACCGGGACGGCCGTAGATTTTAACTATGGCTACACCTTC	CASSLTGTAVDFNYGYTF
.	TRBV20-1	TRBJ1-1	.	TGCAGTGCTCTCGTAGGGGGACACCGATTT	CSALVGGHRF
TRBD1	TRBV28	TRBJ2-5	.	TGTGCCAGCAGTACCCGGACAGGGTTGATTAGAGAGACCCAGTACTTC	CASSTRTGLIRETQYF
.	TRBV28	TRBJ1-3	medium-sized	TGTGCCAGCAGTTTACCAGGGTTAGGAAACACCATATATTTT	CASSLPGLGNTIYF
.	TRBV19	TRBJ1-1	.	TGTGCCAGTAGTTGGAGAAGGGACACTGAAGCTTTCTTT	CASSWRRDTEAFF
.	TRBV27	TRBJ2-1	few	TGTGCCAGCAGTTTACTGGCAGGAAACAATGAGCAGTTCTTC	CASSLLAGNNEQFF
TRBD2	TRBV11-2	TRBJ2-2	.	TGTGCCAGCAGCTCAGGACTAGCTGGCACCGGGGAGCTGTTTTTT	CASSSGLAGTGELFF
.	TRBV5-1	TRBJ2-1	.	TGCGCCAGCAGCTCAACGGGCCGGGATGAGCAGTTCTTC	CASSSTGRDEQFF
TRBD2	TRBV2	TRBJ2-1	medium-sized	TGTGCCAGCAGTAGACTAGCGGGAAGATTTGAGCAGTTCTTC	CASSRLAGRFEQFF
TRBD2	TRBV9	TRBJ2-1	once	TGTGCCAGCAGCAATAAAGAAAACCGGACTAGCGGGAAATCTAACTACAATGAGCAGTTCTTC	CASSNKENRTSGKSNYNEQFF
.	TRBV30	TRBJ1-5	many	TGTGCCTGGAGCCGACAAGGGCAGGTTCAGCCCCAGCATTTT	CAWSRQGQVQPQHF
TRBD2	TRBV20-1	TRBJ2-7	medium-sized	TGCAGTGCTAGAGGTGAACTAGCGGGATTCTCCTACGAGCAGTACTTC	CSARGELAGFSYEQYF
TRBD2	TRBV27	TRBJ2-1	many	TGTGCCAGCATGGGGGGGGAAAATGAGCAGTTCTTC	CASMGGENEQFF
TRBD1	TRBV27	TRBJ1-2	medium-sized	TGTGCCAGCAGTCCCGCGACAGGGGGCCATGGCTACACCTTC	CASSPATGGHGYTF
TRBD1	TRBV10-3	TRBJ1-2	few	TGTGCCATCAGCGCCTTGGGACAGGCTACCTATGGCTACACCTTC	CAISALGQATYGYTF
TRBD1	TRBV19	TRBJ1-5	.	TGTGCCAGTAGTCCGACAGGGTCCAGCAATCAGCCCCAGCATTTT	CASSPTGSSNQPQHF
.	TRBV28	TRBJ2-1	many	TGTGCCAGCAGTCAAACTCATGAGCAGTTCTTC	CASSQTHEQFF
.	TRBV7-9	TRBJ2-7	.	TGTGACAGCAGCATCAGGGGTTACGAGCAGTACTTC	CDSSIRGYEQYF
TRBD2	TRBV30	TRBJ2-1	few	TGTGCCTGGAGTGTTACCGGGACTAGCGGGATCCGTGAGCAGTTCTTC	CAWSVTGTSGIREQFF
.	TRBV11-2	TRBJ1-4	.	.	CASSPQVGRGSGREKLSF
TRBD2	TRBV11-3	TRBJ2-7	many	TGTGCCAGCAGCCAACTAGCGGGAGGCCCATACGAGCAGTACTTC	CASSQLAGGPYEQYF
.	TRBV11-3	TRBJ1-2	many	TGTGCCAGCAGCTTAGACGGTGTTGAGGGCTACACCTTC	CASSLDGVEGYTF
TRBD1	TRBV20-1	TRBJ2-7	medium-sized	TGCAGTGCAGAGGCTTCGGACAGGGTTTTCGAGCAGTACTTC	CSAEASDRVFEQYF
TRBD2	TRBV12-3/TRBV12-4	TRBJ2-7	many	TGTGCCAGCAGCCTTCGGGGGGGATCCTACGAGCAGTACTTC	CASSLRGGSYEQYF
.	TRBV9	TRBJ1-6	once	TGTGCCAGCAGCGAATCCGAACTGGGTTCACCCATCCACTTT	CASSESELGSPIHF
.	TRBV7-2	TRBJ2-2	.	TGTGCCAGCCGTCCAGCAGGGCTCACCGGGGAGCTGTTTTTT	CASRPAGLTGELFF
TRBD2	TRBV2	TRBJ2-1	many	TGTGCCAAGCAGACTAGCGACCAAAAACGGGGCAATGAGCAGTTCTTC	CAKQTSDQKRGNEQFF
.	TRBV2	TRBJ1-4	many	TGTGCCAGCAGGTTCCAGGTTGGGAGGAATGAAAAACTGTTTTTT	CASRFQVGRNEKLFF
.	TRBV20-1	TRBJ1-1	.	TGCAGTGCTAGAGAGCCGAACACTGAAACTTTCTTT	CSAREPNTETFF
.	TRBV30	TRBJ1-1	many	TGTGCCTGGAGGGGAGTTATGTCTCGCGGAGCTTTCTTT	CAWRGVMSRGAFF
TRBD2	TRBV10-3	TRBJ2-1	many	TGTGCCACGGGGCCCCAACTAGCGGGAGGAAAGGGTGAGCAGTTCTTC	CATGPQLAGGKGEQFF
.	TRBV6-2/TRBV6-3	TRBJ1-2	.	TGTGCCAGCAGCTTGGAGGAGGTCGGGGGCTACACCTTC	CASSLEEVGGYTF
.	TRBV19	TRBJ2-7	few	TGTGCCAGTAGTGTGGAACTAGCCTACGAGCAGTACTTC	CASSVELAYEQYF
.	TRBV6-5	TRBJ2-7	many	TGTGCCAGCAGTTACTCGGGAACGGGAGCACGCGAGCAGTACTTC	CASSYSGTGAREQYF
.	TRBV6-6	TRBJ1-4	many	TGTGCCAGCAGTTACTCGAGCTTTGGGACCGACGGCGAAAAACTGTTTTTT	CASSYSSFGTDGEKLFF
TRBD2	TRBV7-6	TRBJ2-1	many	TGTGCCAGCAGTCCTATAGCGGGAGCCTACAATGAGCAGTTCTTC	CASSPIAGAYNEQFF
TRBD1	TRBV7-8	TRBJ1-2	many	TGTGCCAGCAGCTTATTCTTCCTTGGGACAGGTGGCTACACCTTC	CASSLFFLGTGGYTF
.	TRBV27	TRBJ1-1	.	TGTGCCAGCAGTCCCCTTCCAGTGAACACTGAAGCTTTCTTT	CASSPLPVNTEAFF
TRBD1	TRBV7-2	TRBJ2-7	many	TGTGCCAGCAGCTTTCGGACAGGGGGGCGCGAGCAGTACTTC	CASSFRTGGREQYF
.	TRBV7-9	TRBJ1-5	.	TGTGCCAGCAGTAAAATGAGCAATCAGCCCCAGCATTTT	CASSKMSNQPQHF
TRBD1	TRBV2	TRBJ2-7	.	TGTGCCAGCAGTGGCCGGGACAGACCCTGCGAGCAGTACTTC	CASSGRDRPCEQYF
.	TRBV6-1	TRBJ1-2	medium-sized	TGTGCCAGCAGGTCCATCGGGGGGGTCGCTAACTATGGCTACACCTTC	CASRSIGGVANYGYTF
.	TRBV19	TRBJ2-2	many	TGTGCCAGTAACAGGGAGGGCGGGGAGCTGTTTTTT	CASNREGGELFF
TRBD2	TRBV2	TRBJ2-1	.	TGTGCCAGCAGCTCAACTAGCGGGAGTTCCTACAATGAGCAGTTCTTC	CASSSTSGSSYNEQFF
.	TRBV10-3	TRBJ2-5	few	TGTGCCATCAGTGAAGGGGCAGGGTCGGGAGAGACCCAGTACTTC	CAISEGAGSGETQYF
TRBD2	TRBV7-6	TRBJ2-7	many	TGTGCCAGCAGCCCGGGGGGGTACGAGCAGTACTTC	CASSPGGYEQYF
.	TRBV6-1	TRBJ1-1	many	TGTGCCAGCAGTCTCCGACAAGGGGCAACTGAAGCTTTCTTT	CASSLRQGATEAFF
.	TRBV11-3	TRBJ2-5	.	TGTGCCAGCAGCTTACTTCTACCCAGGGGGGCAGGTTCAGAGACCCAGTACTTC	CASSLLLPRGAGSETQYF
.	TRBV6-1	TRBJ2-2	many	TGTGCCAGCAGTGAAGGTTACACCGGGGAGCTGTTTTTT	CASSEGYTGELFF
TRBD2	TRBV11-3	TRBJ2-1	few	TGTGCCAGCAGCTGGACTAGCGGGCGCAGCTCCTACAATGAGCAGTTCTTC	CASSWTSGRSSYNEQFF
.	TRBV11-2	TRBJ2-2	few	TGTGCCAGCAGCTATAGCCCGGGCACCGGGGAGCTGTTTTTT	CASSYSPGTGELFF
.	TRBV24-1	TRBJ2-1	many	TGTGCCACCAGCAGGGTGACCCCCACCTCCTACAATGAGCAGTTCTTC	CATSRVTPTSYNEQFF
TRBD2	TRBV7-3	TRBJ2-2	many	TGTGCCAGCGGACCATCGGGACTAGCGGGGCGCGGGGAGCTGTTTTTT	CASGPSGLAGRGELFF
TRBD2	TRBV7-9	TRBJ2-3	.	TGTGCCAGCAGCCCGGGCTTCGGGCTAGCGGGAGGGATCCCTAGCACAGATACGCAGTATTTT	CASSPGFGLAGGIPSTDTQYF
TRBD1	TRBV5-1	TRBJ1-2	many	TGCGCCAGCAGCATATATCCGGGACAGCAAGCTAACTATGGCTACACCTTC	CASSIYPGQQANYGYTF
TRBD2	TRBV5-6	TRBJ2-5	.	TGTGCCAGCAGCTTGGTTGAACCGGGACTAGCTTTTCGAGAGACCCAGTACTTC	CASSLVEPGLAFRETQYF